One TCR beta chain is described in this entry. Its specificity is not known. Trimming took 7 bases from V and 0 from J, leaving 6 bases between them. This CDR3 has 12 amino acids. Germline loops: CDR1 MNHNY, CDR2 SVGAGI (reference sequence). The sample is drawn from a study of T cell responses to AZD1222 COVID-19 vaccine. Broader study findings: Compared with day 0, the breadth and depth of the Spike-specific TCR repertoire rose significantly after two doses of AZD1222.

Measured with immunoSEQ multiplex PCR; TCRdb has only the in-frame clones, and not every one. The sample has over 130,000 clones; about 89% are singletons. This material consisted of peripheral blood, taken 28 days after the second dose of the MenACWY control vaccine. The clonotype originates from an adult who received the MenACWY meningococcal vaccine as a control. V usage is TRBV6-6 and J usage is TRBJ1-1; D is unclear. The chain's CDR3 is CASMTMNTEAFF. Here the CDR3 DNA reads TGTGCCAGCATGACCATGAACACTGAAGCTTTCTTT.